This entry lists 14 T cell receptor beta chains sequenced from one sample in a study of cytomegalovirus exposure and HLA in healthy donors. PCR used 60 Vbeta primers and 13 Jbeta primers. TCRdb keeps only in-frame clones here, not all; method: immunoSEQ multiplex PCR. The table has tens of thousands of clones, about 73% seen once. What was sequenced was PBMCs. These receptors were obtained from a man aged 40-55 years in good health and CMV-seronegative.

The rearrangement uses TRBV30 and TRBJ1-1; the D is unclear. CDR1 and CDR2 from the germline V gene are GTSNPN and SVGIG (reference sequence). Trimming pared 0 bases from V and 1 base from J, leaving 12 bases between. There are 15 residues in the CDR3. The CDR3 reads CAWSVIYSPNTEAFF. CDR3 nucleotide sequence: TGTGCCTGGAGTGTAATTTACAGCCCGAACACTGAAGCTTTCTTT.

V usage is TRBV25-1 and J usage is TRBJ2-7; 11 bases fit TRBD2. Trimming at V came to 8 bases and at J to 4 bases, leaving 7 bases not matched to a gene. CDR3 length equals 14 residues. Germline V gene lookup returns CDR1 MGHDK and CDR2 SYGVNS. The CDR3 DNA follows: TGTGCCAGCGCTACTAGCGGGAGAACGTACGAGCAGTACTTC. This codes for CASATSGRTYEQYF.

The genes are TRBV5-4 and TRBJ2-2; 9 nucleotides agree with TRBD1. Germline trimming cut 1 base from V and 6 bases from J; bases unmatched to any gene: 7. The V gene's germline CDR1 is SGHNT and CDR2 YYREEE (reference sequence). The CDR3 covers 16 residues. CDR3 loop: CASSLRDRALAGELFF. In DNA form, the CDR3 reads TGTGCCAGCAGCTTGCGGGACAGGGCCCTCGCCGGGGAGCTGTTTTTT.

V and J are TRBV27 and TRBJ2-7, with TRBD2 identical over 12 bases. The V and J ends lost 8 bases and 2 bases, in that order; junction bases with no gene match: 7. Germline loops: CDR1 MNHEY, CDR2 SMNVEV (reference sequence). The CDR3 spans 15 residues. This CDR3 reads CASRASGRAPYEQYF. The CDR3, as DNA: TGTGCCAGCCGGGCTAGCGGGAGGGCACCCTACGAGCAGTACTTC.

In the case of this clone: One end of the junction fails to match germline, which may point to a read error. The rearrangement links TRBV5-1 to TRBJ1-3, with a weak D call TRBD1 (6 bases). There are 13 residues in the CDR3. Germline V CDR1 and CDR2: SGHRS, YFSETQ. CDR3 protein: CAGSLGQGNTIYF. CDR3 bases: TGCGCCGGCAGCCTAGGACAGGGAAACACCATATATTTT.

The chain combines TRBV6-5 with TRBJ1-1, with D hard to call. CDR1 is MNHEY, CDR2 SVGAGI, per germline. Trimming took off 6 bases at V and 6 bases at J, with 14 bases between the two ends. This CDR3 is 13 amino acids long. Written as DNA, the CDR3 is TGTGCCAGCAGACCCCGGGGAAGCGCTGAAGCTTTCTTT. This codes for CASRPRGSAEAFF.

CDR3 sequence: CASSLTGTGSNQPQHF. The CDR3 nucleotides read TGTGCCAGCTCACTCACCGGGACAGGGAGCAATCAGCCCCAGCATTTT. The rearrangement links TRBV18 to TRBJ1-5; TRBD1 matches 9 bases. V lost 4 bases to trimming and J lost 1 base; unmatched junction nucleotides: 5. CDR3 size: 16 residues. Germline loops: CDR1 KGHSH, CDR2 LQKENI.

This chain connects TRBV11-3 to TRBJ2-1; D remains ambiguous. The CDR3 consists of 12 residues. V shed 6 bases and J shed 3 bases, with 6 bases lying between them. CDR1 SGHNT and CDR2 YENEEA come from the germline V gene. The CDR3 nucleotides read TGTGCCAGCAGGGGCAACTACAATGAGCAGTTCTTC. Translated: CASRGNYNEQFF.

The V and J genes are TRBV7-8 and TRBJ2-1; tentatively, D is TRBD2 (5 bases). The CDR3 has 16 amino acids. The V gene's germline CDR1 is SGHVS and CDR2 FQNEAQ. Trimming shortened V by 1 base and J by 0 bases, and 10 bases separated the two germline ends. CDR3 bases: TGTGCCAGCAGCTTAGGACTAACAAGCTCCTACAATGAGCAGTTCTTC. Its protein is CASSLGLTSSYNEQFF.

This chain links TRBV6-6 with TRBJ1-2; 8 positions agree with TRBD1. The CDR3 contains 16 residues. With V trimmed by 6 bases and J by 2 bases, 11 bases remained unmatched. Germline V lookup: CDR1 MNHNY, CDR2 SVGAGI (reference sequence). In DNA, the CDR3 is TGTGCCAGCAGCTCCGGACAGGGCCTACTAAACTATGGCTACACCTTC. Translating gives CASSSGQGLLNYGYTF.

This clone was detected a few times. This chain joins TRBV19 and TRBJ2-7; TRBD2 aligns across 11 bases. Losses at the gene ends were 6 bases for V and 3 bases for J; bases not matched to a gene: 7. Germline V gene data show CDR1 as LNHDA and CDR2 as SQIVND (reference sequence). The CDR3 is 15 residues long. The CDR3 protein is CASSDGTSGRYEQYF. The CDR3 bases are TGTGCCAGTAGCGACGGGACTAGCGGCCGCTACGAGCAGTACTTC. The full variable domain, in which reference TRBV19 and TRBJ2-7 provide the parts outside the CDR3, is DGGITQSPKYLFRKEGQNVTLSCEQNLNHDAMYWYRQDPGQGLRLIYYSQIVNDFQKGDIAEGYSVSREKKESFPLTVTSAQKNPTAFYLCASSDGTSGRYEQYFGPGTRLTVT.

The rearrangement joins TRBV6-6 to TRBJ2-1; 9 bases line up with TRBD1. V trimming: 6 bases; J trimming: 1 base; junction bases outside the gene matches: 7. This CDR3 is built from 16 residues. Germline V gene lookup returns CDR1 MNHNY and CDR2 SVGAGI (reference sequence). Written as DNA, the CDR3 is TGTGCCAGCAGCCCCTCCGGGACAGGGTCCTACAATGAGCAGTTCTTC. Translating gives CASSPSGTGSYNEQFF.

The V gene is TRBV5-8, the J gene TRBJ1-6; 8 bases agree with TRBD1. Losses at the gene ends were 4 bases for V and 0 bases for J; bases not matched to a gene: 9. Germline CDR1 is SGHTS and CDR2 is YDEGEE. The length of the CDR3 is 18 residues. The CDR3 sequence: CASSSRWTGSSYNSPLHF. CDR3 DNA: TGTGCCAGCAGCAGCAGATGGACAGGGAGCTCCTATAATTCACCCCTCCACTTT.

CDR3 residues: CASSPTLGGELFF. CDR3 nucleotides: TGTGCCAGTAGCCCGACTCTTGGCGGGGAGCTGTTTTTT. This chain links TRBV19 with TRBJ2-2; unclear D gene. The germline V gene has CDR1 LNHDA and CDR2 SQIVND (reference sequence). Trimming took 6 bases from V and 7 from J, leaving 12 bases between them. The CDR3 extends over 13 amino acids.